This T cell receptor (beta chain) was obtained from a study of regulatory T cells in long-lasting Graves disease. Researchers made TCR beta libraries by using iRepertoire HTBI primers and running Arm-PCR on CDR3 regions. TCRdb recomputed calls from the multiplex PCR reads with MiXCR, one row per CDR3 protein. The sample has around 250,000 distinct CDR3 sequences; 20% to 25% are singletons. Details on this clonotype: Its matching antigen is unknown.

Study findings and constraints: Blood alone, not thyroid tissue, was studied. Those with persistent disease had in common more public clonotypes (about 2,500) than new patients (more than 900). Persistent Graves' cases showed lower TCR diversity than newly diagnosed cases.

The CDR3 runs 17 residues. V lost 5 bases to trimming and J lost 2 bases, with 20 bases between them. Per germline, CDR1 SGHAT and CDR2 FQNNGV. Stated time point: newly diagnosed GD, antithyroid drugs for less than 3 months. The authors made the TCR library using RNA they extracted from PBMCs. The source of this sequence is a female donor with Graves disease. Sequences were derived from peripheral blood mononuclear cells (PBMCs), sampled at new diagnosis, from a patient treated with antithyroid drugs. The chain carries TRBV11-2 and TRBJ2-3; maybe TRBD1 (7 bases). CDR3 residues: CASSKTSQGVITDTQYF. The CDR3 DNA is TGTGCCAGCAGCAAAACTAGCCAGGGGGTCATCACAGATACGCAGTATTTT.